Listed below are T cell receptor beta chains from one sample, sequenced in a study of Graves' ophthalmopathy and Graves' hyperthyroidism. TCRdb itself ran the multiplex PCR reads through MiXCR, one entry per CDR3 protein. The data contain about 420,000 distinct CDR3 sequences, 21% of them singletons. Sequences were obtained from peripheral blood. Receptors originate from a woman aged 18-29 years with stable Graves' hyperthyroidism. Each CDR3 is given with its conserved first and last residue. The order of the fields is J gene, V gene, D gene, clone size, CDR3 protein, CDR3 DNA. The D gene is left open where the match is weak. Not all rows give a size; the values are once, few, many and, for expanded clones, a class.

TRBJ1-1 TRBV24-1 TRBD1 - CATSDRTGGNTEAFF TGTGCCACCAGTGATCGGACAGGGGGGAACACTGAAGCTTTCTTT
TRBJ1-2 TRBV9 - many CASSLRQNYGYTF TGTGCCAGCAGCTTAAGACAGAACTATGGCTACACCTTC
TRBJ1-5 TRBV6-1 - many CASSDEGYKGSNQPQHF TGTGCCAGCAGCGATGAGGGTTACAAAGGGAGCAATCAGCCCCAGCATTTT
TRBJ1-1 TRBV7-9 - - CASSPGRAMNTEAFF TGTGCCAGCAGCCCAGGCAGGGCCATGAACACTGAAGCTTTCTTT
TRBJ1-1 TRBV2 - many CATLREVNTEAFF TGTGCCACTCTGAGGGAAGTGAACACTGAAGCTTTCTTT
TRBJ2-5 TRBV20-1 - - CSARDPEGTQYF TGCAGTGCTAGAGATCCGGAAGGGACCCAGTACTTC
TRBJ2-5 TRBV3-1 TRBD2 - CASSNTSGGARETQYF TGTGCCAGCAGCAATACTAGCGGGGGGGCCCGGGAGACCCAGTACTTC
TRBJ1-3 TRBV6-1 - many CASTMDPGTGNTIYF TGTGCCAGCACTATGGATCCCGGAACGGGAAACACCATATATTTT
TRBJ1-3 TRBV20-1 - many CSASARRWSGNTIYF TGCAGTGCTAGTGCCCGGCGCTGGTCTGGAAACACCATATATTTT
TRBJ1-5 TRBV6-1 TRBD1 many CASSQGQGVTQPQHF TGTGCCAGCAGTCAGGGACAGGGGGTAACTCAGCCCCAGCATTTT
TRBJ1-2 TRBV29-1 - - CSVSPGTHSANYGYTF TGCAGCGTCAGTCCCGGGACACACTCTGCTAACTATGGCTACACCTTC
TRBJ1-2 TRBV18 - few CASSPWDTKGNYGYTF TGTGCCAGCTCACCGTGGGACACGAAAGGAAACTATGGCTACACCTTC
TRBJ1-5 TRBV28 - many CASSSLPRLVNQPQHF TGTGCCAGCAGTTCCCTTCCCCGGCTAGTCAATCAGCCCCAGCATTTT
TRBJ1-1 TRBV2 - many CASSETGATEAFF TGTGCCAGCAGTGAAACTGGGGCCACTGAAGCTTTCTTT
TRBJ1-2 TRBV6-1 TRBD1 - CASSSDRGPYGYTF TGTGCCAGCTCCTCGGACAGGGGGCCGTATGGCTACACCTTC
TRBJ2-4 TRBV6-4 TRBD1 many CASSENNRGIQYF TGTGCCAGCAGTGAGAATAACAGGGGCATTCAGTACTTC
TRBJ2-7 TRBV20-1 TRBD1 - CSARIGTGPYEQYF TGCAGTGCTAGAATCGGGACAGGGCCCTACGAGCAGTACTTC
TRBJ2-5 TRBV6-6 TRBD2 many CASSYDRTSIETQYF TGTGCCAGCAGTTATGATAGGACTAGCATCGAGACCCAGTACTTC
TRBJ2-7 TRBV7-2 TRBD1 - CASSQDRWSSYEQYF TGTGCCAGCAGCCAGGACAGGTGGTCATCCTACGAGCAGTACTTC
TRBJ2-7 TRBV2 - once CASSEGVWDGGYEQYF TGTGCCAGCAGTGAGGGGGTTTGGGATGGCGGGTACGAGCAGTACTTC
TRBJ1-1 TRBV6-1 TRBD1 - CARQGGNTEAFF TGTGCCAGACAGGGGGGGAACACTGAAGCTTTCTTT
TRBJ2-5 TRBV2 - many CASRRGSETQYF TGTGCCAGCAGAAGGGGGTCAGAGACCCAGTACTTC
TRBJ1-1 TRBV2 - many CASSEFGGTLRPEAFF TGTGCCAGCAGTGAATTTGGGGGGACACTTCGTCCTGAAGCTTTCTTT
TRBJ1-1 TRBV11-1 - few CASSLRSGGNTEAFF TGTGCCAGCAGCTTAAGATCGGGTGGGAACACTGAAGCTTTCTTT
TRBJ2-1 TRBV4-3 - few CASSQEATVSYNEQFF TGCGCCAGCAGCCAAGAAGCAACAGTCTCCTACAATGAGCAGTTCTTC
TRBJ1-1 TRBV7-8 - many CASSFHRERPIDCTEAFF TGTGCCAGCAGCTTCCACAGGGAACGTCCGATCGATTGCACTGAAGCTTTCTTT
TRBJ1-1 TRBV3-1 - - CASSESSGTPNTEAFF TGTGCCAGCAGCGAATCATCCGGGACACCGAACACTGAAGCTTTCTTT
TRBJ1-1 TRBV7-9 - few CASSFRITEAFF TGTGCCAGCAGCTTTAGAATCACTGAAGCTTTCTTT
TRBJ2-5 TRBV12-3/TRBV12-4 TRBD1 - CASSYGDRGETQYF TGTGCCAGCAGTTACGGGGACAGGGGTGAGACCCAGTACTTC
TRBJ2-7 TRBV4-3 - many CASSQTLDSSYEQYF TGCGCCAGCAGCCAAACCCTGGACAGTTCCTACGAGCAGTACTTC
TRBJ2-5 TRBV2 TRBD2 many CASSDRSSGVSFEETQYF TGTGCCAGCAGTGATCGCTCTAGCGGGGTTTCATTTGAAGAGACCCAGTACTTC
TRBJ1-1 TRBV7-3 - few CASSLTTDAEAFF TGTGCCAGCAGCTTAACTACTGACGCTGAAGCTTTCTTT
TRBJ2-7 TRBV2 - many CASSARSTYEQYF TGTGCCAGCAGTGCTAGGAGTACCTACGAGCAGTACTTC
TRBJ2-7 TRBV4-3 TRBD1 many CASSQALRTRDRDHEQYF TGCGCCAGCAGCCAAGCCCTCCGCACCCGGGACAGGGATCACGAGCAGTACTTC
TRBJ2-7 TRBV20-1 - - CSTSREEQYF TGCAGCACCAGCAGGGAGGAGCAGTACTTC
TRBJ2-7 TRBV11-1 TRBD2 many CASSSRSRASGTYEQYF TGTGCCAGCAGCTCTAGGAGCCGGGCTAGCGGGACCTACGAGCAGTACTTC
TRBJ1-1 TRBV15 - - CATSRDRAGNTEAFF TGTGCCACCAGCAGAGATCGAGCGGGGAACACTGAAGCTTTCTTT
TRBJ1-5 TRBV6-5 - - CASSSRTWVQPQHF TGTGCCAGCAGTTCTCGGACATGGGTTCAGCCCCAGCATTTT
TRBJ1-5 TRBV4-2 - few CASSQELGLSNQPQHF TGTGCCAGCAGCCAAGAATTGGGTCTTAGCAATCAGCCCCAGCATTTT
TRBJ1-1 TRBV2 TRBD1 - CASSPEQGWNTEAFF TGTGCCAGCAGCCCCGAACAGGGGTGGAACACTGAAGCTTTCTTT
TRBJ2-5 TRBV11-2 - many CASSHRFKTGRRVETQYF TGTGCCAGCAGCCATAGATTTAAAACAGGGAGGAGGGTGGAGACCCAGTACTTC
TRBJ2-7 TRBV6-5 TRBD1 - CASSLQGPDTRYEQYF TGTGCCAGCAGTTTACAGGGGCCAGATACGAGATACGAGCAGTACTTC
TRBJ2-2 TRBV29-1 TRBD1 once CSGRGTGVTGELFF TGCAGCGGGAGGGGGACAGGGGTTACCGGGGAGCTGTTTTTT
TRBJ2-7 TRBV28 TRBD1 few CASQRTGFDEQYF TGTGCCAGTCAGCGGACAGGGTTCGACGAGCAGTACTTC
TRBJ2-5 TRBV6-5 - - CASSYSPGQQETQYF TGTGCCAGCAGTTACTCACCCGGACAGCAAGAGACCCAGTACTTC
TRBJ1-2 TRBV12-3/TRBV12-4 TRBD1 - CASSLGASARGRDF TGTGCCAGCAGTTTAGGCGCTTCAGCCAGGGGGCGCGACTTC
TRBJ1-2 TRBV12-3/TRBV12-4 - many CASSLGHHNYGYTF TGTGCCAGCAGTTTAGGGCACCATAACTATGGCTACACCTTC
TRBJ1-2 TRBV29-1 - - CSVSFDNYGYTF TGCAGCGTCAGTTTCGACAACTATGGCTACACCTTC
TRBJ1-6 TRBV28 - - CASSSPTVSYSPLHF TGTGCCAGCAGTTCTCCCACAGTCTCTTATTCACCCCTCCACTTT
TRBJ1-2 TRBV29-1 TRBD1 many CSVDGGDREVKGGYTF TGCAGCGTTGATGGAGGGGACAGGGAGGTGAAGGGCGGCTACACCTTC
TRBJ1-2 TRBV30 - - CAWSTGGSYTF TGTGCCTGGTCGACGGGTGGGAGCTACACCTTC
TRBJ2-6 TRBV14 - few CASSQGRRSGANVLTF TGTGCCAGCAGCCAAGGCAGACGCTCTGGGGCCAACGTCCTGACTTTC
TRBJ1-2 TRBV7-2 - many CASSLWPPRDGYTF TGTGCCAGCAGCTTATGGCCCCCAAGGGATGGCTACACCTTC
TRBJ2-7 TRBV4-1 - many CASSQDPKRVTYEQYF TGCGCCAGCAGCCAAGATCCCAAGCGGGTTACCTACGAGCAGTACTTC
TRBJ2-7 TRBV25-1 - many CASEGQKSYEQYF TGTGCCAGCGAGGGACAAAAGTCCTACGAGCAGTACTTC